This is a list of T cell receptor beta chains from one sample in a study of blood T cell repertoires in COVID-19. Only in-frame clones appear in the TCRdb table, and some are missing; sequencing was by immunoSEQ multiplex PCR. The table lists roughly 96,000 clones, 82% of them singletons. The source material was peripheral blood. The receptors derive from a man older than 75 with acute or convalescent COVID-19. Both conserved end residues are part of each CDR3. D genes are given only for firm matches. Size tells how often a clone was seen (once, few, many) or the class of an expanded clone, and some rows leave it out.

J	D	V	size	CDR3	DNA
TRBJ1-5	-	TRBV19	-	CASMGQILSNQPQHF	TGTGCCAGTATGGGACAAATACTAAGCAATCAGCCCCAGCATTTT
TRBJ1-1	-	TRBV5-1	few	CASSFLTGLEAFF	TGCGCCAGCAGCTTCTTAACAGGCCTTGAGGCTTTCTTT
TRBJ1-3	TRBD1	TRBV29-1	once	CSVDKGATGNTIYF	TGCAGCGTTGACAAGGGGGCCACTGGAAACACCATATATTTT
TRBJ2-1	TRBD2	TRBV7-2	few	CASSLRSGRASDEQFF	TGTGCCAGCAGCTTAAGGAGCGGGAGGGCCAGCGATGAGCAGTTCTTC
TRBJ2-2	TRBD2	TRBV7-9	-	CASSPRTTSVRTGELFF	TGTGCCAGCAGCCCTAGGACCACTAGCGTGAGGACCGGGGAGCTGTTTTTT
TRBJ2-3	TRBD2	TRBV3-1/TRBV3-2	-	CASSQTGGQSTQYF	TGTGCCAGCAGCCAAACGGGGGGGCAGAGTACGCAGTATTTT
TRBJ1-1	-	TRBV18	-	CASSPRSTLNTEAFF	TGTGCCAGCTCACCGAGGAGCACCTTGAACACTGAAGCTTTCTTT
TRBJ2-1	TRBD2	TRBV6-2/TRBV6-3	-	CASSSPLAGTYNEQFF	TGTGCCAGCAGTTCCCCGCTAGCGGGGACGTACAATGAGCAGTTCTTC
TRBJ1-6	-	TRBV29-1	-	CSVPGTEGSPLHF	TGCAGCGTCCCCGGGACTGAGGGTTCACCCCTCCACTTT
TRBJ2-7	TRBD1	TRBV6-6	large	CASSLGQAGEQYF	TGTGCCAGCAGCCTCGGACAGGCCGGGGAGCAGTACTTC
TRBJ2-3	TRBD2	TRBV30	-	CAWTGTRATDTQYF	TGTGCCTGGACCGGGACTAGGGCCACAGATACGCAGTATTTT
TRBJ1-1	-	TRBV5-6	-	CASSIRNFLNTEAFF	TGTGCCAGCAGCATCAGGAACTTTTTAAACACTGAAGCTTTCTTT
TRBJ2-3	-	TRBV5-4	-	CASSLVAGRPDTQYF	TGTGCCAGCAGCTTGGTGGCAGGGAGGCCAGATACGCAGTATTTT
TRBJ2-7	TRBD1	TRBV4-3	-	CASSQGQGWLGEQYF	TGCGCCAGCAGCCAAGGACAGGGGTGGTTAGGCGAGCAGTACTTC
TRBJ2-3	-	TRBV9	-	CASSPQQGRADTQYF	TGTGCCAGCAGCCCCCAGCAGGGAAGGGCAGATACGCAGTATTTT
TRBJ2-4	-	TRBV29-1	few	CSVYTGAKNIQYF	TGCAGCGTGTACACAGGAGCCAAAAACATTCAGTACTTC
TRBJ2-3	TRBD2	TRBV11-2	-	CASSWSGGNTDTQYF	TGTGCCAGCAGCTGGAGCGGGGGAAACACAGATACGCAGTATTTT
TRBJ2-3	-	TRBV9	-	CASSVGIRAIRGSTDTQYF	TGTGCCAGCAGCGTAGGGATCAGGGCGATCAGGGGAAGCACAGATACGCAGTATTTT
TRBJ2-3	TRBD1	TRBV18	-	CASSPDPGQGTVTQYF	TGTGCCAGCTCACCAGATCCGGGACAGGGGACGGTTACGCAGTATTTT
TRBJ1-3	TRBD1	TRBV4-1	few	CASSQDITGGRGNTIYF	TGCGCCAGCAGCCAGGATATAACAGGGGGGCGAGGAAACACCATATATTTT
TRBJ2-7	-	TRBV7-9	-	CASSLDNYEQYF	TGTGCCAGCAGCCTCGACAACTACGAGCAGTACTTC
TRBJ1-4	-	TRBV6-5	-	CASSPTATNEKLFF	TGTGCCAGCAGCCCGACAGCAACTAATGAAAAACTGTTTTTT
TRBJ1-4	-	TRBV14	-	CASSPRSGGRIREKLFF	TGTGCCAGCAGCCCCCGATCGGGAGGGAGGATCAGGGAAAAACTGTTTTTT
TRBJ2-7	-	TRBV5-8	-	CASSLALLKPYEQYF	TGTGCCAGCAGCTTGGCCCTTTTAAAGCCCTACGAGCAGTACTTC
TRBJ1-2	TRBD1	TRBV2	-	CASSGQGVDGYTF	TGTGCCAGCAGTGGACAGGGCGTCGATGGCTACACCTTC
TRBJ2-3	TRBD1	TRBV12-3/TRBV12-4	-	CASRADRADTQYF	TGTGCCAGCAGAGCTGACAGGGCTGATACGCAGTATTTT
TRBJ1-1	-	TRBV4-3	once	CASSQARNTEAFF	TGCGCCAGCAGCCAAGCGAGGAACACTGAAGCTTTCTTT
TRBJ1-6	-	TRBV5-1	once	CASSSEGLNSPLHF	TGCGCCAGCAGTTCTGAGGGTTTGAATTCACCCCTCCACTTT
TRBJ2-1	-	TRBV6-6	few	CASSYSLGEQFF	TGTGCCAGCAGTTACTCGCTCGGGGAGCAGTTCTTC
TRBJ1-5	-	TRBV5-5	-	CASSLGWLNQPQHF	TGTGCCAGCAGCTTGGGGTGGCTCAATCAGCCCCAGCATTTT
TRBJ2-7	TRBD2	TRBV11-2	-	CASSLTGGREYEQYF	TGTGCCAGCAGCTTAACTGGCGGGAGGGAGTACGAGCAGTACTTC
TRBJ1-4	TRBD1	TRBV24-1	few	CATSERTGLKLFF	TGTGCCACCAGTGAACGGACAGGATTGAAACTGTTTTTT
TRBJ2-5	TRBD1	TRBV30	-	CAWRGQKETQYF	TGTGCCTGGAGGGGACAGAAAGAGACCCAGTACTTC
TRBJ2-4	-	TRBV5-1	-	CASSLDRKNIQYF	TGCGCCAGCAGCTTGGACAGGAAAAACATTCAGTACTTC
TRBJ2-3	TRBD2	TRBV5-4	-	CASSLKTSGTTDTQYF	TGTGCCAGCAGCTTGAAGACTAGCGGGACGACAGATACGCAGTATTTT
TRBJ1-1	-	TRBV9	-	CASATEVNTEAFF	TGTGCCAGCGCGACTGAGGTGAACACTGAAGCTTTCTTT
TRBJ1-1	TRBD1	TRBV30	-	CAWSDTQGANTEAFF	TGTGCCTGGAGTGATACCCAGGGGGCCAACACTGAAGCTTTCTTT